This TCR beta chain appears in the sequencing data of a study of cytomegalovirus exposure and HLA in healthy donors. CDR1 SGHRS and CDR2 YFSETQ come from the germline V gene. V was pared by 6 bases and J by 1 base, with 13 bases between. This CDR3 spans 14 amino acids. Study-wide results and limits: Later analysis suggested most CMV-associated TCR beta chains were HLA-restricted. At a 0.05 false discovery rate, a later analysis found 18,000 or so TCR beta sequences to be associated with HLA alleles.

PCR amplification relied on 60 Vbeta primers (plus 13 Jbeta primers). TCRdb's copy holds only in-frame clones and misses some; the assay was immunoSEQ multiplex PCR. This sample carries under 200,000 clones, roughly 83% of them seen once, and the ten largest clones take less than 2.5%. As concerns this clone: As yet, its antigen is unknown.

The source material was PBMCs. This TCR derives from a woman in her forties or fifties in good health and CMV-seronegative. The chain carries TRBV5-1 and TRBJ1-1; D ambiguous. CDR3 residues: CASTGSPGNTEAFF. The CDR3 region has the DNA TGCGCCAGCACGGGGAGTCCCGGGAACACTGAAGCTTTCTTT.